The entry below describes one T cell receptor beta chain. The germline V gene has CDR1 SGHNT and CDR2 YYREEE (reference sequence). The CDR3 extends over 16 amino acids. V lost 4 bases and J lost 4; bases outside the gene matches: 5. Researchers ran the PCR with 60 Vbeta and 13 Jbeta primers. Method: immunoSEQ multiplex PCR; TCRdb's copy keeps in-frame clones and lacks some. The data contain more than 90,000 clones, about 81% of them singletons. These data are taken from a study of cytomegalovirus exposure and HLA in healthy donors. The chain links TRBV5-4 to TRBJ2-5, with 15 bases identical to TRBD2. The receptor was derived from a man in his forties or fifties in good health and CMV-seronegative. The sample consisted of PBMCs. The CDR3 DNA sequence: TGTGCCAGCAGCGGGACTAGCGGGGGGAGGAGAGAGACCCAGTACTTC. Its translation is CASSGTSGGRRETQYF.